This entry lists 5 T cell receptor beta chains sequenced from one sample in a study of Ad26.COV2.S vaccination and SARS-CoV-2 variants. The repertoire was sequenced with immunoSEQ multiplex PCR; TCRdb's copy has only in-frame clones and lacks some. The data contain about 350,000 clones, 70% to 90% of them singletons. This sample's treatment: 19 received Ad26.COV2.S at low or high dose, single or two shots; several received placebo; per-sample allocation not given. The samples were gathered on day 63 after the first injection of vaccine or placebo. This material consisted of peripheral blood, taken in a trial of Ad26.COV2.S vaccine versus placebo. The receptors were gathered from a person between 18 and 65 years old who received the Ad26.COV2.S COVID-19 vaccine or a placebo.

The CDR3 nucleotides are TGTGCCAGCTCCCCTAGCGGGATGCATCCCTACGAGCAGTACTTC. Translating it yields CASSPSGMHPYEQYF. The V and J genes are TRBV9 and TRBJ2-7, with TRBD2 identical over 9 bases. The germline gives CDR1 SGDLS, CDR2 YYNGEE. With 7 bases clipped from V and 2 bases from J, the junction kept 10 bases outside the gene matches. This CDR3 is 15 amino acids long.

The chain is built from TRBV9 and TRBJ2-1; 13 positions agree with TRBD2. This CDR3 is built from 16 residues. Per the germline V gene, CDR1 is SGDLS and CDR2 is YYNGEE. J gave up 3 bases and V 4 bases, and 4 bases lay outside the gene matches. As DNA, the CDR3 is TGTGCCAGCAGCCCCAGACTAGCGGGAGGCTACAATGAGCAGTTCTTC. Its protein product is CASSPRLAGGYNEQFF.

The chain combines TRBV19 with TRBJ2-2, with D unresolved. This CDR3 is built from 13 residues. Germline-derived CDR1 and CDR2 are LNHDA and SQIVND (reference sequence). Trimming stripped 1 base from V and 5 bases from J, with 5 bases between. DNA of the CDR3: TGTGCCAGTAGTATAGTAAGGACCGGGGAGCTGTTTTTT. The encoded protein is CASSIVRTGELFF.

The chain recombines TRBV7-6 with TRBJ2-5, with a possible D match to TRBD1 (5 bases). CDR1 SGHVS and CDR2 FNYEAQ come from the germline V gene. The length of the CDR3 is 13 residues. V was trimmed by 1 base and J by 7 bases, leaving 10 bases between them. CDR3 region: CASSLDQGGTQYF. As DNA, the CDR3 is TGTGCCAGCAGCTTAGACCAGGGTGGGACCCAGTACTTC.

V and J are TRBV10-3 and TRBJ2-5; 10 bases are shared with TRBD1. V was clipped by 10 bases and J by 4 bases; unmatched bases: 9. Germline loops: CDR1 ENHRY, CDR2 SYGVKD. This CDR3 region has 14 residues. CDR3 in DNA: TGTGCCACTGGGTGGGACAGGGGTCCAGAGACCCAGTACTTC. Protein sequence: CATGWDRGPETQYF.